This paragraph reports one T cell receptor (beta chain). Profiling relied on immunoSEQ multiplex PCR, and the TCRdb table lists in-frame clones only, not all of them. The data contain fewer than 200,000 clones, around 90% of them seen just once; the ten biggest clones take up 9% to 10%. The sample comes from a study of blood T cell repertoires in COVID-19. About the research overall: The study drew acute and convalescent COVID-19 samples from the United States, Italy and Spain.

Grouping used clinical history reported by participants in a survey and questionnaire. J lost 3 bases, V lost 0 bases, and 11 bases had no gene match. The CDR3 contains 18 residues. Germline V gives CDR1 KGHSH, CDR2 LQKENI. The J gene is TRBJ2-3, the V gene TRBV18; 8 nucleotides align to TRBD2. This TCR derives from a woman between 18 and 29 years old who had recovered from COVID-19. Sequenced input: PBMCs or T cells enriched from blood (not recorded which). Here the CDR3 reads CASSPPGPTSGGTDTQYF. The CDR3 DNA reads TGTGCCAGCTCACCACCGGGCCCAACTAGCGGCGGGACAGATACGCAGTATTTT.